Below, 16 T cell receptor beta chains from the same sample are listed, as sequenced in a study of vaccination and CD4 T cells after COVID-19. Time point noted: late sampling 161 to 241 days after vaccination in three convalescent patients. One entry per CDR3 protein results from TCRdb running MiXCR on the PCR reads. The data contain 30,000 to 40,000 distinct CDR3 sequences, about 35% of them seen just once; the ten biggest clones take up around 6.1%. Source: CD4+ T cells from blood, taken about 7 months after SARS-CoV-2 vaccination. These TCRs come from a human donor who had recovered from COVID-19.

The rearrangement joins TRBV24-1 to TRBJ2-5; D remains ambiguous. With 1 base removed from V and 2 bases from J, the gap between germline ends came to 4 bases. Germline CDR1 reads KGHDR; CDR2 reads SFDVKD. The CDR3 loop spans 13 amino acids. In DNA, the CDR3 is TGTGCCACCAGTGATTTTGCACAAGAGACCCAGTACTTC. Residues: CATSDFAQETQYF.

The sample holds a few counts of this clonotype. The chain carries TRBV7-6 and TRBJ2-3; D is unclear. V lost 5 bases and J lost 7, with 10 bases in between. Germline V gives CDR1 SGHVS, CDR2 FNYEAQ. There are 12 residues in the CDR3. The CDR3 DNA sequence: TGTGCCAGCAGCCCGGGTTCGAATACGCAGTATTTT. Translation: CASSPGSNTQYF. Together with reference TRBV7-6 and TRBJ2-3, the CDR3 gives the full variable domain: GAGVSQSPRYKVTKRGQDVALRCDPISGHVSLYWYRQALGQGPEFLTYFNYEAQQDKSGLPNDRFSAERPEGSISTLTIQRTEQRDSAMYRCASSPGSNTQYFGPGTRLTVL.

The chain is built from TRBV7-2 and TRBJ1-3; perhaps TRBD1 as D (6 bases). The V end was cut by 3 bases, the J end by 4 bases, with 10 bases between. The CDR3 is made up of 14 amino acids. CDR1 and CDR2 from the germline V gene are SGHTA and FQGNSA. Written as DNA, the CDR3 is TGTGCCAGCAGCTTCGGGGGCTACGGAAACACCATATATTTT. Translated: CASSFGGYGNTIYF.

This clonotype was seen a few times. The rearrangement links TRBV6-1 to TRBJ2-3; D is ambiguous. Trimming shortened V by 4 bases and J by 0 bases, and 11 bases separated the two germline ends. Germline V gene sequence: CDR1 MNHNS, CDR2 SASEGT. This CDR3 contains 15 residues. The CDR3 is CASSGNSPSTDTQYF. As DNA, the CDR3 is TGTGCCAGCAGTGGGAACAGCCCAAGCACAGATACGCAGTATTTT.

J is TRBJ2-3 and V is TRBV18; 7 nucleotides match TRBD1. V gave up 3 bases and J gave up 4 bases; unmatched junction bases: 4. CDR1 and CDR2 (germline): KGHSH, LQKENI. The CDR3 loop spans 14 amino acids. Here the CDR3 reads CASSPVGQPDTQYF. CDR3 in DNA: TGTGCCAGCTCACCTGTGGGACAGCCAGATACGCAGTATTTT.

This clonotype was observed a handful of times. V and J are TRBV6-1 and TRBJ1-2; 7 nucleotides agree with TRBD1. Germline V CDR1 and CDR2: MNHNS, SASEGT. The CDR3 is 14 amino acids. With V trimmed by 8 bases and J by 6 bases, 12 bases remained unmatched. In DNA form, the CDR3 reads TGTGCCAGCTTAATCGGGACAGAGGTAAATGGCTACACCTTC. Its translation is CASLIGTEVNGYTF.

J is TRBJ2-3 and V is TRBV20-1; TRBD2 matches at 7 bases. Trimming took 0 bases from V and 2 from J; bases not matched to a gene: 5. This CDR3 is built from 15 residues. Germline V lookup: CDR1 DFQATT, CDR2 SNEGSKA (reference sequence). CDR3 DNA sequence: TGCAGTGCTAGAGACCCGGGGACTATCACAGATACGCAGTATTTT. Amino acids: CSARDPGTITDTQYF.

The CDR3 loop is CASSVRGGAHEQFF. The CDR3 DNA reads as TGTGCCAGCAGTGTGAGAGGGGGAGCACATGAGCAGTTCTTC. This sequence joins TRBV2 and TRBJ2-1, with D possibly matching TRBD1 (6 bases). The germline V and J ends were trimmed by 4 bases and 8 bases, with 15 bases remaining between them. This CDR3 has 14 residues. Germline V gives CDR1 SNHLY, CDR2 FYNNEI.

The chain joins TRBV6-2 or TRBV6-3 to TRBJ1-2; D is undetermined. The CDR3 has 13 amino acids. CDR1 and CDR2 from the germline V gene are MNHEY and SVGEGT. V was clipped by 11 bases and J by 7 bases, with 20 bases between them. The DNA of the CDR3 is TGTGCCCACGGAACCTCGGCCTTTGTTGGCTACACCTTC. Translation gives CAHGTSAFVGYTF.

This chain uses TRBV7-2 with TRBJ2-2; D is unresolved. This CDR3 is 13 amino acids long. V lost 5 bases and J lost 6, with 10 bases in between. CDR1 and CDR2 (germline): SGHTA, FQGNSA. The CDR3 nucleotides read TGTGCCAGCAGCCTCCTCGCGCCCGGGGAGCTGTTTTTT. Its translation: CASSLLAPGELFF.

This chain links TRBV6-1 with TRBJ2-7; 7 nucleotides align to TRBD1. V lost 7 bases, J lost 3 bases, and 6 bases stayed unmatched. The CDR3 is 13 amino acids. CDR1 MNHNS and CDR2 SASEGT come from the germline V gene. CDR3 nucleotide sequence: TGTGCCAGCAAAGGGGGCCCGGACTACGAGCAGTACTTC. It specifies CASKGGPDYEQYF.

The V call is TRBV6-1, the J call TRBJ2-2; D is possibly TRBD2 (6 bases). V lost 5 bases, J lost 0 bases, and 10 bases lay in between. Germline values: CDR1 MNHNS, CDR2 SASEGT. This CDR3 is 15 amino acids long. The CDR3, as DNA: TGTGCCAGCAGTCGAGCGGGCTCGAACACCGGGGAGCTGTTTTTT. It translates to CASSRAGSNTGELFF.

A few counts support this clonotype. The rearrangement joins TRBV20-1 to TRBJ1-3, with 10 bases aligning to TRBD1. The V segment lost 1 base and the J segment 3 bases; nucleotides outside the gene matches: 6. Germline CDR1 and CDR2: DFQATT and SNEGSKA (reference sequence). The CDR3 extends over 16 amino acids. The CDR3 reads CSARARQGARGNTIYF. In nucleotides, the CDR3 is TGCAGTGCTAGAGCCAGACAGGGGGCTCGTGGAAACACCATATATTTT.

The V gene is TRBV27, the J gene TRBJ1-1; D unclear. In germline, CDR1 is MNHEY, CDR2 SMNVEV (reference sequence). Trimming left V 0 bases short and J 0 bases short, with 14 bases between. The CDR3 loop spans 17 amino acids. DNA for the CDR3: TGTGCCAGCAGTTTATCTGCCAGCGGGGTTATGAACACTGAAGCTTTCTTT. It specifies CASSLSASGVMNTEAFF.

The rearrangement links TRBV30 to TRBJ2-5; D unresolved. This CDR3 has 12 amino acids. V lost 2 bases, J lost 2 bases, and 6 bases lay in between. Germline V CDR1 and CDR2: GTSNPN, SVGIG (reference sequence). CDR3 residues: CAWSQQQETQYF. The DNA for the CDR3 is TGTGCCTGGAGTCAGCAACAAGAGACCCAGTACTTC.

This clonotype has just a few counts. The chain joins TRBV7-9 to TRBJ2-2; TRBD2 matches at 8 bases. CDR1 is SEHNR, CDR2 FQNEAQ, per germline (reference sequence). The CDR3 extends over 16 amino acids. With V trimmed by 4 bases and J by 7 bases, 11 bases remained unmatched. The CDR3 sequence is CASSSPGLDGNGELFF. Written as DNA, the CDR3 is TGTGCCAGCAGCTCTCCGGGACTAGATGGCAACGGGGAGCTGTTTTTT.